The T cell receptor beta chain under discussion was sequenced for a study of T cell repertoires in cytomegalovirus infection. Study at large: Newly reported HLA-C-restricted and thoroughly characterized HLA-B-restricted CMV epitopes were employed. It can be stated that public TCR beta signatures indicated CMV infection as well as a matching HLA type.

TCRdb redid the calling of the reads with MiXCR, one entry per CDR3 protein. This repertoire shows about 89,000 distinct CDR3 sequences, around 32% found once; its top ten account for over 60%. The CDR3 contains 16 residues. V lost 6 bases, J lost 0 bases, and 6 bases stayed unmatched. Germline CDR1 reads MDHEN; CDR2 reads SYDVKM. Study-level points and caveats: The ex vivo response showed dominance by HLA-C-restricted CMV-specific TCR beta clonotypes.

This clonotype has just a few counts. Its antigen is not identified. The sequences come from CD8+ T cells from cultured PBMCs, collected from culture after CMV antigen stimulation. The TCR originated in a human donor in good health (CMV status not recorded). Some clones in this sample may be carry-over from other donors' samples. V and J are TRBV28 and TRBJ1-4, with 8 bases that match TRBD1. For the CDR3, the DNA is TGTGCCAGCAGCTCCCTGACAGGGGCAACTAATGAAAAACTGTTTTTT. As protein: CASSSLTGATNEKLFF.